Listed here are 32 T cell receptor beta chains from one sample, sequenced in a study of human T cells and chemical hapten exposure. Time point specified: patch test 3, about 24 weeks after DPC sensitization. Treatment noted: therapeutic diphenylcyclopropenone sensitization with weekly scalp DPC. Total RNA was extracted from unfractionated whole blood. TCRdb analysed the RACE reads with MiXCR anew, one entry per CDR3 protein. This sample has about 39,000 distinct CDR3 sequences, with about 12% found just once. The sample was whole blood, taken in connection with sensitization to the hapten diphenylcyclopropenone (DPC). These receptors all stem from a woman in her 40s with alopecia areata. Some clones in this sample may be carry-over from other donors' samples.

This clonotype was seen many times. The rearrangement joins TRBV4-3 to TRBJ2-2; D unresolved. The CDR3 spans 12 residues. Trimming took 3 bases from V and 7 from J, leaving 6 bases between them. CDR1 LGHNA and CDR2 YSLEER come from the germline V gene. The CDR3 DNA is TGCGCCAGCAGCCACACCAACGGGGAGCTGTTTTTT. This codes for CASSHTNGELFF.

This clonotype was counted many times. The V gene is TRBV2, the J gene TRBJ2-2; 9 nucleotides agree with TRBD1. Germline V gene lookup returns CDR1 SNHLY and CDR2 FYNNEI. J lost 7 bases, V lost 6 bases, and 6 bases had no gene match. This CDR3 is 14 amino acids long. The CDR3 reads CASRGQGRRGELFF. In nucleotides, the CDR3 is TGTGCCAGCAGGGGACAGGGCCGGCGCGGGGAGCTGTTTTTT.

The CDR3 DNA reads as TGCGCCAGCAGCTTGGCCGTCGGCAGCTCCTACGAGCAGTACTTC. Translated, it gives CASSLAVGSSYEQYF. The V and J genes are TRBV5-1 and TRBJ2-7; D is undetermined. CDR3 length equals 15 residues. V lost 0 bases and J lost 0, with 10 bases in between. Germline loops: CDR1 SGHRS, CDR2 YFSETQ. The whole variable domain, remainder taken from reference TRBV5-1 and TRBJ2-7, is KAGVTQTPRYLIKTRGQQVTLSCSPISGHRSVSWYQQTPGQGLQFLFEYFSETQRNKGNFPGRFSGRQFSNSRSEMNVSTLELGDSALYLCASSLAVGSSYEQYFGPGTRLTVT.

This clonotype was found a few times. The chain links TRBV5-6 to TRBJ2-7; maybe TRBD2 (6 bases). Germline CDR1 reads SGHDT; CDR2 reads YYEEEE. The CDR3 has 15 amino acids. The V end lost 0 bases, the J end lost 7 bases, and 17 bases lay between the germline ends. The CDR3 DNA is TGTGCCAGCAGCTTGGGTGGAGGGCCGCTACGAGAGCAGTACTTC. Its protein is CASSLGGGPLREQYF.

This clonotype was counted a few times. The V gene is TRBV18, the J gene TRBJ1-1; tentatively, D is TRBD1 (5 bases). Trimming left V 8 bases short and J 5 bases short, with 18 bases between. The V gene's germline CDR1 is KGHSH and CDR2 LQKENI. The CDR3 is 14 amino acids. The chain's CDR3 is CASRHPQEGTEAFF. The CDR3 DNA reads TGTGCCAGCCGACACCCCCAGGAGGGGACTGAAGCTTTCTTT.

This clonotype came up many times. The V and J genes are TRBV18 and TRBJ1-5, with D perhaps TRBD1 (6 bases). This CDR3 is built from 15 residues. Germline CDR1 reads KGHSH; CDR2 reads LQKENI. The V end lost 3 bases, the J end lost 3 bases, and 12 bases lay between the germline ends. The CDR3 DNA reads TGTGCCAGCTCACCGGGACAACCTCTCAATCAGCCCCAGCATTTT. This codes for CASSPGQPLNQPQHF.

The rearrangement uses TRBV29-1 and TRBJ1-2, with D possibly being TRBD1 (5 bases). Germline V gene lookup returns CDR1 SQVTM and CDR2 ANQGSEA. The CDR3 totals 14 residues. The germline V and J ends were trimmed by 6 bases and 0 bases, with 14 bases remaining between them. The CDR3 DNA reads TGCAGCGTAGGACAACAACGTGCTAACTATGGCTACACCTTC. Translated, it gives CSVGQQRANYGYTF. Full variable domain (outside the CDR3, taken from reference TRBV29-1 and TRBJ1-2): SAVISQKPSRDICQRGTSLTIQCQVDSQVTMMFWYRQQPGQSLTLIATANQGSEATYESGFVIDKFPISRPNLTFSTLTVSNMSPEDSSIYLCSVGQQRANYGYTFGSGTRLTVV.

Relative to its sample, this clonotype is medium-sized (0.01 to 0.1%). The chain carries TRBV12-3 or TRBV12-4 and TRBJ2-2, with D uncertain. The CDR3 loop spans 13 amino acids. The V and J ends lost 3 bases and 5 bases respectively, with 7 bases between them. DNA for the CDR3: TGTGCCAGCAGTTTCACCCGGACCGGGGAGCTGTTTTTT. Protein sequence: CASSFTRTGELFF.

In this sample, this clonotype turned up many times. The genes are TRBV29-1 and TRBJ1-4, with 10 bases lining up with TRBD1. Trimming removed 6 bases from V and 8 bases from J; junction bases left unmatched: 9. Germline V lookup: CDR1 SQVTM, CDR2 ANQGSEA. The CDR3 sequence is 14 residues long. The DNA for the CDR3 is TGCAGCGTCCGCCGACAGGGGGCAGGGGAAAAACTGTTTTTT. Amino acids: CSVRRQGAGEKLFF.

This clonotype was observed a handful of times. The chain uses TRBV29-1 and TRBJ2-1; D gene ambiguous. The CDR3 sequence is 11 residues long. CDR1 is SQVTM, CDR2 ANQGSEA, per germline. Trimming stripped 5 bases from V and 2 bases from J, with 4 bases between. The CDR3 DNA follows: TGCAGCGTTTTCACCTACAATGAGCAGTTCTTC. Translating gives CSVFTYNEQFF.

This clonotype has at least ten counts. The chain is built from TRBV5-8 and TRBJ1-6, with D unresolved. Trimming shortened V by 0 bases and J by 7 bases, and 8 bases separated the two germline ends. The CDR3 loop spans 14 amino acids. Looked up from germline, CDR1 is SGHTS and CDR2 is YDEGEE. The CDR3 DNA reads TGTGCCAGCAGCTTGGGACCGGCGAATTCACCCCTCCACTTT. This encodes CASSLGPANSPLHF.

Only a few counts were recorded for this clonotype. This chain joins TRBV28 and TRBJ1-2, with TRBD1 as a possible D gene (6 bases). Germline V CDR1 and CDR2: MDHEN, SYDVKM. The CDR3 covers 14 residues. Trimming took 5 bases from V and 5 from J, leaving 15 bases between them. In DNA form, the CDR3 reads TGTGCCAGCAGTCCCCGCGGGGGCCCATATGGCTACACCTTC. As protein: CASSPRGGPYGYTF.

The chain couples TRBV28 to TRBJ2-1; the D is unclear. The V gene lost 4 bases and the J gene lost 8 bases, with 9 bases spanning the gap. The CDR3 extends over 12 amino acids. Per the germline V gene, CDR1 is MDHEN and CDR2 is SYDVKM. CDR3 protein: CASSSVRYEQFF. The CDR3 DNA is TGTGCCAGCAGTTCCGTCCGCTATGAGCAGTTCTTC.

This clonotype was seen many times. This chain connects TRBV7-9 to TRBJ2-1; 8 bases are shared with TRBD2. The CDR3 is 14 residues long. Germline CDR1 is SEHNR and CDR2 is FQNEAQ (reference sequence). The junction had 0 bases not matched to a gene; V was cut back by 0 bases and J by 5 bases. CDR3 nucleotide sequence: TGTGCCAGCAGCTTAGCGGGACTAGACAATGAGCAGTTCTTC. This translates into CASSLAGLDNEQFF.

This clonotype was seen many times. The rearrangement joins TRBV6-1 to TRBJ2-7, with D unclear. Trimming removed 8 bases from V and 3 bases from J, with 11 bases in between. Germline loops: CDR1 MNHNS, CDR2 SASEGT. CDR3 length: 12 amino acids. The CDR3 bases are TGTGCCAGCCGGCCAGCGATCTACGAGCAGTACTTC. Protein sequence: CASRPAIYEQYF.

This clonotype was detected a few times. Here the CDR3 DNA reads TGTGCCAGCCGGGACGCTGAGACCCAGTACTTC. Translating it yields CASRDAETQYF. V usage is TRBV28 and J usage is TRBJ2-5, with D perhaps being TRBD1 or TRBD2 (5 bases each). Per the germline V gene, CDR1 is MDHEN and CDR2 is SYDVKM. Trimming stripped 8 bases from V and 5 bases from J, with 9 bases between. The CDR3 sequence is 11 residues long.

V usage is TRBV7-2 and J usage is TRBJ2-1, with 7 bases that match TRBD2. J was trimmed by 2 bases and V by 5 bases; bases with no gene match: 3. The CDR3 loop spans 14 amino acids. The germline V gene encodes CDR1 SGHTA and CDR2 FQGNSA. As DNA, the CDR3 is TGTGCCAGCAGCACCGGACTAGCCTACAATGAGCAGTTCTTC. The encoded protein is CASSTGLAYNEQFF.

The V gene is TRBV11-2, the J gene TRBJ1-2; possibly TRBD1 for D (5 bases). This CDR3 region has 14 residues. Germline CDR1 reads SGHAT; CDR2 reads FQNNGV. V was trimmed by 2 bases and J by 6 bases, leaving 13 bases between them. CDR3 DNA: TGTGCCAGCAGCTTAAATTGGCAAGGGGATGGCTACACCTTC. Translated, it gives CASSLNWQGDGYTF.

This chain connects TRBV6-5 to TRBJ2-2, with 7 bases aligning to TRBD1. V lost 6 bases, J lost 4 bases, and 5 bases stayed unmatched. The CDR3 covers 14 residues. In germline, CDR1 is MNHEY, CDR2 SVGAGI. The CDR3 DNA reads TGTGCCAGCAGCTGGGACAGAGCCACCGGGGAGCTGTTTTTT. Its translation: CASSWDRATGELFF.

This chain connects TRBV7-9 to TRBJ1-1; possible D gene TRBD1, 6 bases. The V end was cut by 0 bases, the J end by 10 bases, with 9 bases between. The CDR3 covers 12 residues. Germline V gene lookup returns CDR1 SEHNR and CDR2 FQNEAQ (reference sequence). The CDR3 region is CASSLAGGRAFF. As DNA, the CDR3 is TGTGCCAGCAGCTTAGCAGGGGGACGAGCTTTCTTT.

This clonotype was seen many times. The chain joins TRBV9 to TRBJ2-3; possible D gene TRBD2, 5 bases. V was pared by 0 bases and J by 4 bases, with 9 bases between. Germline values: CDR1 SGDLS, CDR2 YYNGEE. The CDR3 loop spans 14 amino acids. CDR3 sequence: CASSVAPEADTQYF. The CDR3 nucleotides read TGTGCCAGCAGCGTAGCTCCGGAGGCAGATACGCAGTATTTT.

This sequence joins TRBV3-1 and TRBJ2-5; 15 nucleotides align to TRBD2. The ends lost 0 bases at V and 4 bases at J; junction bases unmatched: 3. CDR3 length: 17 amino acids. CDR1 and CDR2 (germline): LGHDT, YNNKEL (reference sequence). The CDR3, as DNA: TGTGCCAGCAGCCAAGATCGGACTAGCGGGAGGGTAGAGACCCAGTACTTC. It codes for CASSQDRTSGRVETQYF.

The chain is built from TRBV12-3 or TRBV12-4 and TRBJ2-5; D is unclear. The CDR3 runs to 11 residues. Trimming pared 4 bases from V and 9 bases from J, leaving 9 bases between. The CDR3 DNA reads TGTGCCAGCAGTTCCCCTGGGGCCCAGTACTTC. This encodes CASSSPGAQYF.

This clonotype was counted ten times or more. DNA of the CDR3: TGTGCCAGCAGCTTCCGTAGCGGGAGGGCGGGCGAGCAGTACTTC. Protein product: CASSFRSGRAGEQYF. This chain connects TRBV11-2 to TRBJ2-7; 11 bases agree with TRBD2. Germline V gives CDR1 SGHAT, CDR2 FQNNGV. CDR3 length equals 15 residues. V was clipped by 3 bases and J by 6 bases; unmatched bases: 7.

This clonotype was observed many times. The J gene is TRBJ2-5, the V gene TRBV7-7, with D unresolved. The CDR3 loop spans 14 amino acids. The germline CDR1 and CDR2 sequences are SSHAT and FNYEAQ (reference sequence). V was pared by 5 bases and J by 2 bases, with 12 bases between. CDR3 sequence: CASSTSHVQETQYF. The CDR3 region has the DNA TGTGCCAGCAGCACTTCCCACGTACAAGAGACCCAGTACTTC.

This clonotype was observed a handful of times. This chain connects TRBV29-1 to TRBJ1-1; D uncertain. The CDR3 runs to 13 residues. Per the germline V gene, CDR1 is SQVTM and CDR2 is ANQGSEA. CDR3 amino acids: CGTVGRIESEAFF. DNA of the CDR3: TGCGGTACTGTAGGCAGGATAGAATCTGAAGCTTTCTTT.

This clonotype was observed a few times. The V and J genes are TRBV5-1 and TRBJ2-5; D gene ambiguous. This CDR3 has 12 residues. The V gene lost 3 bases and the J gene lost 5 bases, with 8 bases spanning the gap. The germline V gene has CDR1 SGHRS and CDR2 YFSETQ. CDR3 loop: CASSWAAETQYF. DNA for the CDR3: TGCGCCAGCAGCTGGGCCGCCGAGACCCAGTACTTC.

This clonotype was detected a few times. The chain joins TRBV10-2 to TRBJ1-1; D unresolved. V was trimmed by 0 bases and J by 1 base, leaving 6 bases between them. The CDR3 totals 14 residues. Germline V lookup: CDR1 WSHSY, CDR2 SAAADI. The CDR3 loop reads CASSESWENTEAFF. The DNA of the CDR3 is TGCGCCAGCAGTGAGTCGTGGGAGAACACTGAAGCTTTCTTT.

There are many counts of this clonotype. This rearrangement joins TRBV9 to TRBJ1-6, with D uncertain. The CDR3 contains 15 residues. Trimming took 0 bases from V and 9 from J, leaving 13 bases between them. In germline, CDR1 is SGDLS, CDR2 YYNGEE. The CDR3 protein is CASSVATELSSPLHF. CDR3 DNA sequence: TGTGCCAGCAGCGTAGCTACAGAACTCTCTTCACCCCTCCACTTT.

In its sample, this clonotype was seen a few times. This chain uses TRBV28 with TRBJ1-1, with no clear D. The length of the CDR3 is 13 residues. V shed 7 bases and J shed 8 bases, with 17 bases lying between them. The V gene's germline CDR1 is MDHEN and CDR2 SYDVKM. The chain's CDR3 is CASNSGFPTEAFF. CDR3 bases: TGTGCCAGCAACTCGGGTTTCCCGACCGAAGCTTTCTTT. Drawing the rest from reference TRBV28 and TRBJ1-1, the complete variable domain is DVKVTQSSRYLVKRTGEKVFLECVQDMDHENMFWYRQDPGLGLRLIYFSYDVKMKEKGDIPEGYSVSREKKERFSLILESASTNQTSMYLCASNSGFPTEAFFGQGTRLTVV.

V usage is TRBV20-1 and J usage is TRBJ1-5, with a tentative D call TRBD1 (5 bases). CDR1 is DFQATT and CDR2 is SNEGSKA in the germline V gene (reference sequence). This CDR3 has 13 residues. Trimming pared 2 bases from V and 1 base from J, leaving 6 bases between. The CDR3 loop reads CSARWDSNQPQHF. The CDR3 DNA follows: TGCAGTGCTAGATGGGACAGCAATCAGCCCCAGCATTTT.

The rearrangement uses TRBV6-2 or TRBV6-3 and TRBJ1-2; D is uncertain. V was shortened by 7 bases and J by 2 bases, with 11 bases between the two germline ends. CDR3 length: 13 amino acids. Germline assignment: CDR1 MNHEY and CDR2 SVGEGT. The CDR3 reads CASTLTANYGYTF. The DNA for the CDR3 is TGTGCCAGCACCCTAACAGCGAACTATGGCTACACCTTC.